Below, 27 T cell receptor beta chains from the same sample are listed, as sequenced in a study of CD8 T cells in Susac syndrome. Random hexamers primed reverse transcription of roughly 0.5 to 1 ug RNA. TCRdb passed the immunoSEQ multiplex PCR reads through MiXCR, listing each CDR3 protein once. In the table there are roughly 120,000 distinct CDR3 sequences, approximately 94% of which are singletons. Sequences were obtained from CD4+ T cells from PBMCs. The receptors shown here come from a human donor in good health.

V usage is TRBV10-3 and J usage is TRBJ2-2; D is possibly TRBD2 (5 bases). V lost 5 bases and J 6 bases, leaving 16 bases between the germline ends. The CDR3 is 15 residues long. The germline CDR1 and CDR2 sequences are ENHRY and SYGVKD. CDR3 in DNA: TGTGCCATCAGTCCCAGGACTCCGGAATCCGGGGAGCTGTTTTTT. This translates into CAISPRTPESGELFF.

The gene calls are TRBV6-2 or TRBV6-3 and TRBJ2-7; D is perhaps TRBD2 (6 bases). Germline V gene sequence: CDR1 MNHEY, CDR2 SVGEGT. The V gene lost 6 bases and the J gene lost 0 bases, with 15 bases spanning the gap. The CDR3 covers 15 residues. CDR3: CASSNSGVGSYEQYF. CDR3 coding DNA: TGTGCCAGCAGCAATAGCGGAGTGGGCTCCTACGAGCAGTACTTC.

CDR3 in amino acids: CAWREGIQETQYF. The CDR3 nucleotides are TGTGCCTGGAGAGAGGGGATCCAAGAGACCCAGTACTTC. The V gene is TRBV30, the J gene TRBJ2-5; D could derive from TRBD1 or TRBD2 (5 bases each). Germline V CDR1 and CDR2: GTSNPN, SVGIG (reference sequence). V was shortened by 3 bases and J by 1 base, with 9 bases between the two germline ends. This CDR3 has 13 residues.

The chain has TRBV20-1 and TRBJ1-3; no clear D. The V end lost 6 bases, the J end lost 6 bases, and 9 bases lay between the germline ends. In germline, CDR1 is DFQATT, CDR2 SNEGSKA (reference sequence). The CDR3 is made up of 11 amino acids. The CDR3 coding sequence is TGCAGTGCCGCTCTTGAAAACACCATATATTTT. Translated, it gives CSAALENTIYF.

The chain employs TRBV3-1 and TRBJ1-2; D gene uncertain. V lost 1 base to trimming and J lost 3 bases, with 9 bases between them. Germline assignment: CDR1 LGHDT and CDR2 YNNKEL (reference sequence). The CDR3 spans 14 residues. Written as DNA, the CDR3 is TGTGCCAGCAGCCAAGGGGTGGGAGACTATGGCTACACCTTC. Its protein is CASSQGVGDYGYTF. Full variable domain (rest looked up from reference TRBV3-1 and TRBJ1-2): DTAVSQTPKYLVTQMGNDKSIKCEQNLGHDTMYWYKQDSKKFLKIMFSYNNKELIINETVPNRFSPKSPDKAHLNLHINSLELGDSAVYFCASSQGVGDYGYTFGSGTRLTVV.

The rearrangement uses TRBV4-3 and TRBJ2-6; the match to TRBD2 covers 10 bases. The V and J ends lost 0 bases and 4 bases, in that order; junction bases with no gene match: 9. The CDR3 covers 19 residues. Per the germline V gene, CDR1 is LGHNA and CDR2 is YSLEER. CDR3 loop: CASSQDRPSGSAGANVLTF. CDR3 DNA sequence: TGCGCCAGCAGCCAAGATCGTCCTAGCGGGAGTGCCGGGGCCAACGTCCTGACTTTC.

This sequence joins TRBV6-5 and TRBJ2-1; no clear D. The CDR3 has 14 amino acids. V dropped 4 bases and J dropped 6 bases, with 13 bases sitting between them. CDR1 is MNHEY and CDR2 is SVGAGI in the germline V gene. CDR3 sequence: CASSSSTPFNEQFF. The CDR3 DNA sequence: TGTGCCAGCAGTTCCTCCACCCCCTTCAATGAGCAGTTCTTC.

The chain combines TRBV7-2 with TRBJ2-7; the match to TRBD2 covers 9 bases. In germline, CDR1 is SGHTA, CDR2 FQGNSA. The V and J ends lost 0 bases and 6 bases, in that order; junction bases with no gene match: 3. The length of the CDR3 is 14 residues. The chain's CDR3 is CASSLASGSGEQYF. Here the CDR3 DNA reads TGTGCCAGCAGCTTAGCTAGCGGGAGTGGCGAGCAGTACTTC.

V is TRBV28 and J is TRBJ2-7; TRBD1 might be the D (6 bases). The germline V gene has CDR1 MDHEN and CDR2 SYDVKM. V lost 5 bases and J 3 bases, leaving 14 bases between the germline ends. This CDR3 is 14 amino acids long. The CDR3: CASSKRDKIYEQYF. CDR3 DNA: TGTGCCAGCAGTAAACGGGACAAAATCTACGAGCAGTACTTC.

The CDR3 coding sequence is TGTGCCAGCAGTGGGGCAGGTGGGCACGAGCAGTACTTC. It translates to CASSGAGGHEQYF. The chain links TRBV2 to TRBJ2-7; D gene ambiguous. In germline, CDR1 is SNHLY, CDR2 FYNNEI. Trimming shortened V by 4 bases and J by 5 bases, and 12 bases separated the two germline ends. The CDR3 is made up of 13 amino acids.

This clonotype has only a few counts. The rearrangement joins TRBV18 to TRBJ2-5, with D hard to call. V was pared by 0 bases and J by 1 base, with 6 bases between. CDR1 is KGHSH, CDR2 LQKENI, per germline. This CDR3 comprises 14 residues. CDR3 protein: CASSPPHGQETQYF. The DNA of the CDR3 is TGTGCCAGCTCACCACCCCACGGCCAAGAGACCCAGTACTTC.

This clonotype was counted once. The chain has TRBV18 and TRBJ2-2; D perhaps matches TRBD2 (5 bases). The CDR3 has 14 residues. The germline CDR1 and CDR2 sequences are KGHSH and LQKENI. Trimming took 2 bases from V and 11 from J, leaving 15 bases between them. Here the CDR3 reads CASSPGGFGPELFF. The CDR3 DNA follows: TGTGCCAGCTCACCAGGAGGATTCGGGCCAGAGCTGTTTTTT.

The chain combines TRBV10-3 with TRBJ2-5; 8 nucleotides align to TRBD1. Looked up from germline, CDR1 is ENHRY and CDR2 is SYGVKD. V trimming: 5 bases; J trimming: 4 bases; junction bases outside the gene matches: 3. CDR3 size: 13 residues. In DNA form, the CDR3 reads TGTGCCATCAGTAAGGACAGGGCAGAGACCCAGTACTTC. Translation: CAISKDRAETQYF.

The J gene is TRBJ2-5, the V gene TRBV7-9; no clear D gene. With 3 bases removed from V and 1 base from J, the gap between germline ends came to 9 bases. This CDR3 is built from 14 residues. CDR1 SEHNR and CDR2 FQNEAQ come from the germline V gene (reference sequence). The chain's CDR3 is CASSFRLSQETQYF. The CDR3 DNA follows: TGTGCCAGCAGCTTCCGTCTTAGCCAAGAGACCCAGTACTTC.

The rearrangement uses TRBV6-2 or TRBV6-3 and TRBJ2-3, with 8 bases identical to TRBD1. The trim removed 5 bases at V and 4 bases at J, leaving 5 bases unmatched. This CDR3 comprises 14 residues. Germline V gene sequence: CDR1 MNHEY, CDR2 SVGEGT. DNA of the CDR3: TGTGCCAGCAGTACTGGACAGGGACCAGATACGCAGTATTTT. It codes for CASSTGQGPDTQYF.

This chain uses TRBV7-9 with TRBJ1-4, with TRBD1 matching over 8 bases. The CDR3 is made up of 15 amino acids. Germline-derived CDR1 and CDR2 are SEHNR and FQNEAQ (reference sequence). The trim removed 5 bases at V and 8 bases at J, leaving 10 bases unmatched. CDR3 sequence (DNA): TGTGCCAGCAGCCTACCGGACAGGGCGGTCGAAAAACTGTTTTTT. This encodes CASSLPDRAVEKLFF.

The chain recombines TRBV6-5 with TRBJ1-2; no clear D gene. Between the trimmed V and J ends, which lost 6 bases and 0 bases, there was a span of 11 bases. The CDR3 length is 14 residues. The germline gives CDR1 MNHEY, CDR2 SVGAGI. CDR3 loop: CASRADGANYGYTF. CDR3 nucleotide sequence: TGTGCCAGCAGGGCGGACGGAGCTAACTATGGCTACACCTTC.

V gene TRBV6-5 combines with J gene TRBJ1-1; D not certain. Trimming took off 0 bases at V and 4 bases at J, with 12 bases between the two ends. The germline V gene encodes CDR1 MNHEY and CDR2 SVGAGI. This CDR3 region has 15 residues. The CDR3 DNA reads as TGTGCCAGCAGTTACTCGCCGCAGGTATCCACTGAAGCTTTCTTT. Encoded protein: CASSYSPQVSTEAFF.

The V gene is TRBV6-2 or TRBV6-3, the J gene TRBJ2-3; 11 bases are shared with TRBD2. This CDR3 is built from 16 residues. Trimming at V came to 4 bases and at J to 2 bases, leaving 5 bases not matched to a gene. The germline V gene encodes CDR1 MNHEY and CDR2 SVGEGT. The CDR3 DNA reads TGTGCCAGCAGTTTCTATAGCGGGAGGGCCACAGATACGCAGTATTTT. It is translated as CASSFYSGRATDTQYF.

The V call is TRBV7-3, the J call TRBJ2-1; either TRBD1 or TRBD2 may fit D (6 bases each). CDR3 length equals 12 residues. Per germline, CDR1 SGHTA and CDR2 FQGTGA. V was trimmed by 5 bases and J by 10 bases, leaving 12 bases between them. CDR3 residues: CASSPWRGEQFF. DNA of the CDR3: TGTGCCAGCAGCCCCTGGAGGGGGGAGCAGTTCTTC.

V gene TRBV7-8 combines with J gene TRBJ2-7, with 11 bases fitting TRBD2. The CDR3 is 15 amino acids. J lost 4 bases, V lost 1 base, and 3 bases had no gene match. CDR1 is SGHVS and CDR2 is FQNEAQ in the germline V gene. Here the CDR3 reads CASSLVGTSGYEQYF. The CDR3 region has the DNA TGTGCCAGCAGCTTAGTTGGGACTAGCGGATACGAGCAGTACTTC.

The chain has TRBV6-2 or TRBV6-3 and TRBJ2-1; 9 nucleotides agree with TRBD2. Germline CDR1 reads MNHEY; CDR2 reads SVGEGT. V gave up 7 bases and J gave up 9 bases; unmatched junction bases: 7. The CDR3 has 13 amino acids. The DNA of the CDR3 is TGTGCCAGCACTGGGACTAGCTGGGGTGAGCAGTTCTTC. Its protein is CASTGTSWGEQFF.

The chain couples TRBV2 to TRBJ2-7; D is perhaps TRBD1 (5 bases). Germline loops: CDR1 SNHLY, CDR2 FYNNEI. Trimming cost V 4 bases and J 3 bases, with 13 bases left between them. This CDR3 comprises 14 residues. The CDR3 sequence: CASSGGLQVYEQYF. For the CDR3, the DNA is TGTGCCAGCAGTGGGGGCTTACAGGTCTACGAGCAGTACTTC. The full variable domain, with the rest looked up from reference TRBV2 and TRBJ2-7, is EPEVTQTPSHQVTQMGQEVILRCVPISNHLYFYWYRQILGQKVEFLVSFYNNEISEKSEIFDDQFSVERPDGSNFTLKIRSTKLEDSAMYFCASSGGLQVYEQYFGPGTRLTVT.

The chain combines TRBV6-5 with TRBJ2-3, with TRBD2 matching over 7 bases. Germline assignment: CDR1 MNHEY and CDR2 SVGAGI. V gave up 2 bases and J gave up 5 bases; unmatched junction bases: 4. The CDR3 runs to 14 residues. The CDR3 DNA is TGTGCCAGCAGTTACGGCGGGAGTGGAGATACGCAGTATTTT. As protein: CASSYGGSGDTQYF.

This clonotype was seen once. This chain connects TRBV3-1 to TRBJ2-7; 7 nucleotides match TRBD1. Unmatched junction bases numbered 4, after V lost 0 bases and J lost 2 bases. CDR1 and CDR2 (germline): LGHDT, YNNKEL (reference sequence). This CDR3 is 15 amino acids long. The CDR3 region is CASSQDGDRAYEQYF. CDR3 sequence (DNA): TGTGCCAGCAGCCAAGACGGAGACAGGGCCTACGAGCAGTACTTC.

The chain employs TRBV27 and TRBJ2-1; D is undetermined. Per the germline V gene, CDR1 is MNHEY and CDR2 is SMNVEV (reference sequence). The V end was cut by 1 base, the J end by 0 bases, with 10 bases between. The CDR3 consists of 16 residues. The DNA for the CDR3 is TGTGCCAGCAGTTTATTCGGGCGGAGCTCCTACAATGAGCAGTTCTTC. This gives the protein CASSLFGRSSYNEQFF.

The chain carries TRBV7-2 and TRBJ2-2; the match to TRBD1 covers 7 bases. V gave up 4 bases and J gave up 6 bases; unmatched junction bases: 11. In germline, CDR1 is SGHTA, CDR2 FQGNSA. The CDR3 runs to 16 residues. The CDR3 loop reads CASSSQTGNPAGELFF. The CDR3 DNA follows: TGTGCCAGCAGCTCGCAGACAGGGAATCCCGCCGGGGAGCTGTTTTTT.